The text below deals with one T cell receptor beta chain. CD8+CD57+ cell expansion, shown by flow cytometry, had occurred in the patients selected for sequencing. Each patient had severe acquired aplastic anemia. Genomic DNA was employed as the template in profiling TCR beta VDJ and CDR3. TCRdb recomputed calls from the reads with MiXCR, one row per CDR3 protein. The profile shows 400,000 to 600,000 distinct CDR3 sequences, under 40% of them singletons. Trimming cost V 1 base and J 10 bases, with 10 bases left between them. The CDR3 has 12 amino acids. This sample is drawn from a study of CD8+CD57+ T cells in acquired aplastic anemia. The overall study: DNA from sorted CD4+ and CD8+ cells averaged approximately 2.9 ug.

The chain recombines TRBV12-3 or TRBV12-4 with TRBJ1-1; weak D call: TRBD1 (5 bases). Sequencing was done on a sample of sorted CD4+, CD8+, or CD8+CD57+ T cells (not recorded which) from PBMCs. The sequence derives from a human donor with aplastic anemia. CDR3 DNA sequence: TGTGCCAGCAGTTTAGTGGGGGAAGGAGCTTTCTTT. Its protein product is CASSLVGEGAFF.